The 31 T cell receptor beta chains below all came from one sample that was sequenced in a study of monozygotic twins with inflammatory bowel disease. Each CDR3 protein gets one entry in TCRdb, which reprocessed the 5' RACE reads and gives no DNA. The sample includes some 450,000 distinct CDR3 sequences. Specimen: blood. The receptors come from a human donor with ulcerative colitis or Crohn's disease, or a healthy co-twin of an affected twin (not recorded which).

V and J are TRBV20-1 and TRBJ2-1. CDR3 length: 11 residues. Germline V gene lookup returns CDR1 DFQATT and CDR2 SNEGSKA (reference sequence). CDR3 sequence reads: CSAIDRNEQFF.

CDR3 in amino acids: CASSLSLVGITDTQYF. This chain uses TRBV5-1 with TRBJ2-3; absent DNA, TCRdb's TRBD2 call cannot be checked. This CDR3 spans 16 amino acids. Germline V gene sequence: CDR1 SGHRS, CDR2 YFSETQ.

The CDR3 spells CSVESGRSYNEQFF. The chain carries TRBV29-1 and TRBJ2-1; checking the TCRdb D call of TRBD1 is not possible without DNA. The CDR3 is 14 amino acids. Germline V gene data show CDR1 as SQVTM and CDR2 as ANQGSEA.

The rearrangement links TRBV12-3 or TRBV12-4 to TRBJ2-2; TCRdb names TRBD1, which stays unverified in the absence of DNA. CDR3 length equals 13 residues. The CDR3 loop is CASSFGGPGELFF.

The rearrangement uses TRBV20-1 and TRBJ1-1. There are 15 residues in the CDR3. CDR1 and CDR2 (germline): DFQATT, SNEGSKA (reference sequence). CDR3: CSARETGIENTEAFF.

The chain has TRBV19 and TRBJ2-2; the D call from TCRdb, TRBD1, cannot be confirmed without DNA. The germline gives CDR1 LNHDA, CDR2 SQIVND (reference sequence). This CDR3 has 16 amino acids. This CDR3 is CASSQGQGAGTGELFF.

This rearrangement joins TRBV29-1 to TRBJ2-7. The CDR3 is 12 amino acids. Germline V gene data show CDR1 as SQVTM and CDR2 as ANQGSEA. The CDR3 spells CSVQDPSYEQYF.

V gene TRBV30 combines with J gene TRBJ2-7; TCRdb's assignment of TRBD2 cannot be checked, as there is no DNA. The CDR3 consists of 13 residues. CDR1 and CDR2 (germline): GTSNPN, SVGIG (reference sequence). The CDR3 reads CAWSVSPSYEQYF.

The genes are TRBV24-1 and TRBJ1-1; TCRdb indicates TRBD1, and absent DNA this call remains unverified. The CDR3 runs to 14 residues. Looked up from germline, CDR1 is KGHDR and CDR2 is SFDVKD. The CDR3 region is CATSETGVNTEAFF.

The chain recombines TRBV3-1 with TRBJ2-7. CDR1 is LGHDT and CDR2 is YNNKEL in the germline V gene (reference sequence). The length of the CDR3 is 15 residues. The CDR3 region is CASSQGVNVAYEQYF.

The chain joins TRBV27 to TRBJ2-2; TCRdb outputs TRBD2, but without DNA this stays unchecked. CDR1 is MNHEY, CDR2 SMNVEV, per germline (reference sequence). The CDR3 spans 15 residues. CDR3 loop: CASSISGTRTGELFF.

J is TRBJ2-1 and V is TRBV18; TCRdb selects TRBD2, and the lack of DNA leaves this call unchecked. The CDR3 runs to 17 residues. Per the germline V gene, CDR1 is KGHSH and CDR2 is LQKENI. The CDR3 region is CASSPPPRGGSYNEQFF.

The V call is TRBV7-8, the J call TRBJ1-4; TCRdb picks TRBD1, but there is no DNA to check that call. Germline CDR1 reads SGHVS; CDR2 reads FQNEAQ. The CDR3 covers 17 residues. CDR3 loop: CASSSTWGGATNEKLFF.

The chain has TRBV28 and TRBJ2-3; TCRdb's D gene call, TRBD1, goes unchecked for lack of DNA. Germline V gene sequence: CDR1 MDHEN, CDR2 SYDVKM. The CDR3 is 15 amino acids. CDR3: CASSSVMEGGDTQYF.

The J gene is TRBJ1-2, the V gene TRBV18; TCRdb's assignment of TRBD1 cannot be checked, as there is no DNA. Looked up from germline, CDR1 is KGHSH and CDR2 is LQKENI. CDR3 length equals 13 residues. The CDR3: CASSPVQGYGYTF. The variable domain in full, completed from reference TRBV18 and TRBJ1-2, reads NAGVMQNPRHLVRRRGQEARLRCSPMKGHSHVYWYRQLPEEGLKFMVYLQKENIIDESGMPKERFSAEFPKEGPSILRIQQVVRGDSAAYFCASSPVQGYGYTFGSGTRLTVV.

The genes are TRBV12-3 or TRBV12-4 and TRBJ2-3; no DNA is available, so the TRBD1 call from TCRdb remains unchecked. The CDR3 loop spans 15 amino acids. This CDR3 reads CASSPRGTSTDTQYF.

This chain joins TRBV7-9 and TRBJ1-2. The CDR3 sequence is 13 residues long. Germline CDR1 SEHNR, CDR2 FQNEAQ (reference sequence). The CDR3 loop is CASSLYKGDGYTF. The complete variable domain, with remaining parts taken from reference TRBV7-9 and TRBJ1-2, reads DTGVSQNPRHKITKRGQNVTFRCDPISEHNRLYWYRQTLGQGPEFLTYFQNEAQLEKSRLLSDRFSAERPKGSFSTLEIQRTEQGDSAMYLCASSLYKGDGYTFGSGTRLTVV.

The rearrangement uses TRBV23-1 and TRBJ2-3; absent DNA, TCRdb's TRBD1 call cannot be checked. TRBV23-1 is assigned to the ORF class and has an uncertain function. There are 14 residues in the CDR3. The CDR3 region is CASSRGRGAVNIVF.

The V call is TRBV29-1, the J call TRBJ2-2; the TCRdb call, TRBD1, lacks DNA for checking. The germline gives CDR1 SQVTM, CDR2 ANQGSEA. The CDR3 totals 14 residues. CDR3 sequence reads: CSVRLGGSTGELFF.

The CDR3 here is CSATTGVFEAFF. V usage is TRBV20-1 and J usage is TRBJ1-1; as DNA is missing, the TRBD1 call by TCRdb cannot be tested. The CDR3 spans 12 residues. Looked up from germline, CDR1 is DFQATT and CDR2 is SNEGSKA (reference sequence).

The chain links TRBV20-1 to TRBJ2-1; lacking DNA, the TRBD2 call made by TCRdb goes unchecked. This CDR3 comprises 17 residues. The V gene's germline CDR1 is DFQATT and CDR2 SNEGSKA (reference sequence). CDR3: CSARGLAGEGSYNEQFF.

This rearrangement joins TRBV29-1 to TRBJ2-3; TCRdb's assignment of TRBD2 cannot be checked, as there is no DNA. The V gene's germline CDR1 is SQVTM and CDR2 ANQGSEA. This CDR3 contains 13 residues. CDR3 sequence reads: CSVPSGSTDTQYF.

The rearrangement joins TRBV2 to TRBJ1-2; there is no DNA to check the TCRdb D call of TRBD1. The germline V gene encodes CDR1 SNHLY and CDR2 FYNNEI. CDR3 length: 14 amino acids. The CDR3 sequence is CASRATGTVGGYTF.

This chain joins TRBV20-1 and TRBJ2-7. Germline values: CDR1 DFQATT, CDR2 SNEGSKA (reference sequence). This CDR3 is built from 13 residues. CDR3 residues: CSARVPHRSEQYF.

The chain is built from TRBV3-1 and TRBJ2-2; TCRdb lists TRBD2, though no DNA is available to test this call. The V gene's germline CDR1 is LGHDT and CDR2 YNNKEL (reference sequence). This CDR3 has 17 residues. CDR3 sequence reads: CASSHTGRQRNTGELFF. Using reference TRBV3-1 and TRBJ2-2 for the parts outside the CDR3, the full variable domain is DTAVSQTPKYLVTQMGNDKSIKCEQNLGHDTMYWYKQDSKKFLKIMFSYNNKELIINETVPNRFSPKSPDKAHLNLHINSLELGDSAVYFCASSHTGRQRNTGELFFGEGSRLTVL.

The V gene is TRBV24-1, the J gene TRBJ2-3; the TCRdb D gene call, TRBD2, has no DNA to confirm it. The germline gives CDR1 KGHDR, CDR2 SFDVKD. The CDR3 has 15 amino acids. CDR3 residues: CATSDNPSGSHTQYF.

The chain combines TRBV28 with TRBJ2-5; TCRdb indicates TRBD1, and absent DNA this call remains unverified. Germline lookup yields CDR1 MDHEN and CDR2 SYDVKM. This CDR3 has 14 residues. The chain's CDR3 is CASSPRTGMQTQYF. Together with reference TRBV28 and TRBJ2-5, the CDR3 gives the full variable domain: DVKVTQSSRYLVKRTGEKVFLECVQDMDHENMFWYRQDPGLGLRLIYFSYDVKMKEKGDIPEGYSVSREKKERFSLILESASTNQTSMYLCASSPRTGMQTQYFGPGTRLLVL.

V usage is TRBV2 and J usage is TRBJ1-5. Per the germline V gene, CDR1 is SNHLY and CDR2 is FYNNEI. The CDR3 has 12 amino acids. CDR3 loop: CASDPGNQPQHF.

J is TRBJ2-5 and V is TRBV12-3 or TRBV12-4; TCRdb's D call, TRBD1, is unchecked because there is no DNA. This CDR3 comprises 14 residues. The CDR3 reads CASSFTGPRETQYF.

The rearrangement links TRBV18 to TRBJ2-1. The germline V gene has CDR1 KGHSH and CDR2 LQKENI. This CDR3 contains 14 residues. CDR3 residues: CASRSEREYNEQFF.

The chain links TRBV13 to TRBJ1-1. CDR3 size: 15 residues. Germline CDR1 is PRHDT and CDR2 is FYEKMQ (reference sequence). The CDR3 reads CASSLQGSMNTEAFF. Based on the CDR3 plus reference TRBV13 and TRBJ1-1, the full variable domain is AAGVIQSPRHLIKEKRETATLKCYPIPRHDTVYWYQQGPGQDPQFLISFYEKMQSDKGSIPDRFSAQQFSDYHSELNMSSLELGDSALYFCASSLQGSMNTEAFFGQGTRLTVV.